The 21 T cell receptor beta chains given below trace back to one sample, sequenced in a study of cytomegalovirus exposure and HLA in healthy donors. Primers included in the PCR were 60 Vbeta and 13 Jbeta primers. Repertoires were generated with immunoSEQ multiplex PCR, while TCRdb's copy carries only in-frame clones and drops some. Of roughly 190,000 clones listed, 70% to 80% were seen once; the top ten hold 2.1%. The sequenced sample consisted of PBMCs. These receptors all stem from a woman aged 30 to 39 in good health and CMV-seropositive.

The DNA of the CDR3 is TGTGCCAGCAGCTCCCGGCTAGCGGGGGGATTCCAAGAGACCCAGTACTTC. Amino acids: CASSSRLAGGFQETQYF. The chain uses TRBV7-2 and TRBJ2-5; 11 bases match TRBD2. The CDR3 totals 17 residues. J was trimmed by 1 base and V by 4 bases; bases with no gene match: 8. Per the germline V gene, CDR1 is SGHTA and CDR2 is FQGNSA.

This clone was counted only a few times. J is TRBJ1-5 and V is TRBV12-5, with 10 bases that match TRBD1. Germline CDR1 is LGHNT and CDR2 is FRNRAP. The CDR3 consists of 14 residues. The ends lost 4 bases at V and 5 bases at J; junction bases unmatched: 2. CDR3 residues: CASGSGTGDQPQHF. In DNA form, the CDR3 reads TGTGCTAGTGGTTCTGGGACAGGGGATCAGCCCCAGCATTTT.

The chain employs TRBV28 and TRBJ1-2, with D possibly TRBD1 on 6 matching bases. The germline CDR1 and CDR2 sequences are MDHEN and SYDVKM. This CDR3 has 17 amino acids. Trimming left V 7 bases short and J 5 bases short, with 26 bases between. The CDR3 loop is CASTHPGQIGLEYGYTF. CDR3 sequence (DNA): TGTGCCAGCACTCACCCTGGACAGATCGGCCTCGAGTATGGCTACACCTTC.

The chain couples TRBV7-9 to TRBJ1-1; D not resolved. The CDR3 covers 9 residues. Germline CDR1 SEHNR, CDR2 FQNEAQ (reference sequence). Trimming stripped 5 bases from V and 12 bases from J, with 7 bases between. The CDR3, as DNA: TGTGCCAGCAGCCGGGTACCTTTCTTT. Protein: CASSRVPFF. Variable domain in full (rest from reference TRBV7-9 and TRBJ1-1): DTGVSQNPRHKITKRGQNVTFRCDPISEHNRLYWYRQTLGQGPEFLTYFQNEAQLEKSRLLSDRFSAERPKGSFSTLEIQRTEQGDSAMYLCASSRVPFFGQGTRLTVV.

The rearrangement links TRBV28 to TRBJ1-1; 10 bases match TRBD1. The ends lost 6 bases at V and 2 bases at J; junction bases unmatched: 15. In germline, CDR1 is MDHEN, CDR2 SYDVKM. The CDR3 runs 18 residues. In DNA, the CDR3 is TGTGCCAGCAGCACCTTGCGGACAGGGGGTAGGCGAAACACTGAAGCTTTCTTT. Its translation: CASSTLRTGGRRNTEAFF.

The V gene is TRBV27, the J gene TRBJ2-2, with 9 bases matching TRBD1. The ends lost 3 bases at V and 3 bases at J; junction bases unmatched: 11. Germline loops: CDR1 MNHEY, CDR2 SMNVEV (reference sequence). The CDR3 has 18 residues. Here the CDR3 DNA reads TGTGCCAGCAGTTTTACAGGGGGCGTTCGCAGGGACACCGGGGAGCTGTTTTTT. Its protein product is CASSFTGGVRRDTGELFF.

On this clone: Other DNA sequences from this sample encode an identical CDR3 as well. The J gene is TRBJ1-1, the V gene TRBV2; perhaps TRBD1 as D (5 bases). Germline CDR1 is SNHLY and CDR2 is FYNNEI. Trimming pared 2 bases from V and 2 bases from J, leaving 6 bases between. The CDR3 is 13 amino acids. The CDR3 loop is CASSEQGNTEAFF. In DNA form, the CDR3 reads TGTGCCAGCAGTGAACAGGGTAACACTGAAGCTTTCTTT.

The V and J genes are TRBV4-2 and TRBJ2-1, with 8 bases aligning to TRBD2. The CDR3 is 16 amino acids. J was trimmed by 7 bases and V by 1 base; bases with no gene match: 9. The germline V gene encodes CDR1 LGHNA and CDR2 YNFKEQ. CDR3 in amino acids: CASSQGHTSGTNEQFF. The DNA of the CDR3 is TGTGCCAGCAGCCAAGGGCACACTAGCGGAACGAATGAGCAGTTCTTC.

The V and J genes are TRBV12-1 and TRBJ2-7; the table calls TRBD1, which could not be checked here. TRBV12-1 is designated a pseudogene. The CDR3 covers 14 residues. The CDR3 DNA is TGTGCCAGCACCACCAGACAGAGCTCCTACGAGCAGTACTTC. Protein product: CASTTRQSSYEQYF.

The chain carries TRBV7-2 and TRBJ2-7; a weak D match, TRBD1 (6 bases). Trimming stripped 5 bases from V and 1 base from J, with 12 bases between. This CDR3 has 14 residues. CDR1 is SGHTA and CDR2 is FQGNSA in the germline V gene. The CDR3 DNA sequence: TGTGCCAGCAGCCCCGACAGGCTTTCCTACGAGCAGTACTTC. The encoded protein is CASSPDRLSYEQYF. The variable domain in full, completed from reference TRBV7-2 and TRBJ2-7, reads GAGVSQSPSNKVTEKGKDVELRCDPISGHTALYWYRQSLGQGLEFLIYFQGNSAPDKSGLPSDRFSAERTGGSVSTLTIQRTQQEDSAVYLCASSPDRLSYEQYFGPGTRLTVT.

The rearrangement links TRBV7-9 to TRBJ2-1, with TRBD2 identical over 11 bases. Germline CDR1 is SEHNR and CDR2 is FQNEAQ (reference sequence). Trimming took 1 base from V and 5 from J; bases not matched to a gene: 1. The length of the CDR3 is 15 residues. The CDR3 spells CASSLVLAGDNEQFF. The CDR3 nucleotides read TGTGCCAGCAGCTTAGTACTAGCGGGGGACAATGAGCAGTTCTTC.

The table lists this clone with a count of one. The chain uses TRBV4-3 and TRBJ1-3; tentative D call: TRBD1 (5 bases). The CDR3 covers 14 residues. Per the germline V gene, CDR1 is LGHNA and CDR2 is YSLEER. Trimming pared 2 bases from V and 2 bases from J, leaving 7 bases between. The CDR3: CASSQQGPGNTIYF. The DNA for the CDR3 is TGCGCCAGCAGCCAACAGGGCCCTGGAAACACCATATATTTT.

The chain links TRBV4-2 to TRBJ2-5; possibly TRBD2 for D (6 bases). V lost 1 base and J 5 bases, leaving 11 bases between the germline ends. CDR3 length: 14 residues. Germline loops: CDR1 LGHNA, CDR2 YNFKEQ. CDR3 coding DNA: TGTGCCAGCAGCCAAGGCGCCCGGGGGGAGACCCAGTACTTC. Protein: CASSQGARGETQYF.

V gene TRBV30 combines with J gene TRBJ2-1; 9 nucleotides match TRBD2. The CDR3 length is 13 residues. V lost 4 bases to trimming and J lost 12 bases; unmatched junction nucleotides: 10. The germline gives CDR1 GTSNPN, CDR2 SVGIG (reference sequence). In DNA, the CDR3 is TGTGCCTGGAAAATCCGGGCGGGAGGGGGGCAGTTCTTC. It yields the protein CAWKIRAGGGQFF.

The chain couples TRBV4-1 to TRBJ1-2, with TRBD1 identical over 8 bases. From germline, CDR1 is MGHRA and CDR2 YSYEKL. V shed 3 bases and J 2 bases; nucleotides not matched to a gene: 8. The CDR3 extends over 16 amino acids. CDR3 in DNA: TGCGCCAGCAGCCACCCCACAGGGGGGAAGAACTATGGCTACACCTTC. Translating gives CASSHPTGGKNYGYTF.

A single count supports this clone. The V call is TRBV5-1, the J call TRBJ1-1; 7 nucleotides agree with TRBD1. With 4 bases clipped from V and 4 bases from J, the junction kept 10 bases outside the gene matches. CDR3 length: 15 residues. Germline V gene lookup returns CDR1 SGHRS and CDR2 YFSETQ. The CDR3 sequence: CASSLGPGGFTEAFF. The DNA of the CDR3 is TGCGCCAGCAGCCTCGGCCCAGGGGGGTTCACTGAAGCTTTCTTT.

The CDR3 region has the DNA TGTGCCAGCAGTGAAGCGACTACGGGTAAAATCACGCAGTATTTT. This codes for CASSEATTGKITQYF. The chain uses TRBV6-1 and TRBJ2-3; tentatively, D is TRBD2 (5 bases). Trimming took off 0 bases at V and 9 bases at J, with 16 bases between the two ends. CDR1 and CDR2 from the germline V gene are MNHNS and SASEGT. The CDR3 is made up of 15 amino acids.

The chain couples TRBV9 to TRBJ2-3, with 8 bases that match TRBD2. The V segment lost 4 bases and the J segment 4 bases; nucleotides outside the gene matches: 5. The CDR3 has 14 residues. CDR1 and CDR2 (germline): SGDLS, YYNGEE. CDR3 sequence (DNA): TGTGCCAGCAGCTCGGGGGGGCTCGCAGATACGCAGTATTTT. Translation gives CASSSGGLADTQYF.

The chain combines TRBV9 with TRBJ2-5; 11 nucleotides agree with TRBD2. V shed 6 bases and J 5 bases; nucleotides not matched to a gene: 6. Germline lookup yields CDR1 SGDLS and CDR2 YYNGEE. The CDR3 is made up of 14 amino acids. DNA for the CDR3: TGTGCCAGCACCACTAGCGGGGGTTCGGAGACCCAGTACTTC. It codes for CASTTSGGSETQYF.

The CDR3, as DNA: TGTGCCTGGAGTGTACCGGCGGGGGGGAGCATTAGCACAGATACGCAGTATTTT. This sequence encodes CAWSVPAGGSISTDTQYF. V gene TRBV30 combines with J gene TRBJ2-3; the match to TRBD2 covers 9 bases. Looked up from germline, CDR1 is GTSNPN and CDR2 is SVGIG (reference sequence). V was pared by 0 bases and J by 0 bases, with 10 bases of the junction left unmatched. The CDR3 loop spans 18 amino acids. Full variable domain (rest looked up from reference TRBV30 and TRBJ2-3): SQTIHQWPATLVQPVGSPLSLECTVEGTSNPNLYWYRQAAGRGLQLLFYSVGIGQISSEVPQNLSASRPQDRQFILSSKKLLLSDSGFYLCAWSVPAGGSISTDTQYFGPGTRLTVL.

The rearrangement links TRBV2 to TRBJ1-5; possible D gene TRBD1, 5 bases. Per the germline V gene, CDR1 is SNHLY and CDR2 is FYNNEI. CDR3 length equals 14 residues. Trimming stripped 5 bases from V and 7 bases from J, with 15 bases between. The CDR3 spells CASSREQGGQPQHF. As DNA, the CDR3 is TGTGCCAGCAGTAGAGAGCAGGGAGGACAGCCCCAGCATTTT.